A single sample is the source of the 28 T cell receptor beta chains below, sequenced in a study of shared clonotypes between healthy human individuals. The protocol was immunoSEQ multiplex PCR, while the TCRdb copy is restricted to in-frame clones and leaves out a portion. The sample yields over 100,000 clones, 68% seen once. The material sequenced was memory CD8+ T cells sorted from blood. Documented subset: CD45RO+ cells pooled with CCR7-negative TemRA cells. These receptor sequences come from a woman aged 25 to 45 in good health.

This clone was observed many times. This rearrangement joins TRBV7-2 to TRBJ1-5; D remains ambiguous. Trimming stripped 5 bases from V and 2 bases from J, with 10 bases between. The CDR3 extends over 14 amino acids. Germline values: CDR1 SGHTA, CDR2 FQGNSA. CDR3: CASSPGGGNQPQHF. CDR3 DNA: TGTGCCAGCAGCCCGGGCGGGGGCAATCAGCCCCAGCATTTT.

The genes are TRBV5-4 and TRBJ2-1; 9 nucleotides match TRBD1. V was pared by 2 bases and J by 3 bases, with 6 bases of the junction left unmatched. This CDR3 has 16 amino acids. In germline, CDR1 is SGHNT, CDR2 YYREEE (reference sequence). The CDR3 DNA follows: TGTGCCAGCAGCTTACCAACAGGGGGCCTCTACAATGAGCAGTTCTTC. Protein sequence: CASSLPTGGLYNEQFF.

V and J are TRBV11-2 and TRBJ1-1; TRBD1 might be the D (5 bases). There are 15 residues in the CDR3. The germline gives CDR1 SGHAT, CDR2 FQNNGV. V lost 3 bases and J 0 bases, leaving 11 bases between the germline ends. The CDR3 DNA reads as TGTGCCAGCAGCTTGTGGGGGGGAATGAACACTGAAGCTTTCTTT. Encoded protein: CASSLWGGMNTEAFF.

V usage is TRBV6-5 and J usage is TRBJ2-2, with no clear D. From germline, CDR1 is MNHEY and CDR2 SVGAGI. The V end was cut by 2 bases, the J end by 7 bases, with 14 bases between. The CDR3 consists of 15 residues. CDR3 protein: CASSYVSQPIGELFF. CDR3 in DNA: TGTGCCAGCAGTTACGTTAGCCAACCCATCGGGGAGCTGTTTTTT.

The rearrangement uses TRBV4-1 and TRBJ2-7; D is perhaps TRBD1 (6 bases). V was cut by 1 base and J by 3 bases, with 16 bases left in between. The germline V gene has CDR1 MGHRA and CDR2 YSYEKL. This CDR3 comprises 16 residues. DNA of the CDR3: TGCGCCAGCAGCCAAGGTCGACCGGGACAACTCTACGAGCAGTACTTC. Amino acid sequence: CASSQGRPGQLYEQYF.

The V and J genes are TRBV7-9 and TRBJ1-2; 9 nucleotides align to TRBD1. The CDR3 is made up of 14 amino acids. The ends lost 4 bases at V and 8 bases at J; junction bases unmatched: 8. The germline gives CDR1 SEHNR, CDR2 FQNEAQ (reference sequence). The CDR3 DNA follows: TGTGCCAGCAGCTACCCAACAGGGGGCGGCGGCTACACCTTC. Protein sequence: CASSYPTGGGGYTF.

The rearrangement links TRBV6-4 to TRBJ2-1; D perhaps matches TRBD2 (6 bases). The germline V gene encodes CDR1 MRHNA and CDR2 SNTAGT. V was shortened by 0 bases and J by 3 bases, with 9 bases between the two germline ends. The CDR3 spans 15 residues. CDR3 DNA sequence: TGTGCCAGCAGTGACTCTGGCGGGGACTACAATGAGCAGTTCTTC. The encoded protein is CASSDSGGDYNEQFF.

This rearrangement joins TRBV2 to TRBJ2-3; D is ambiguous. This CDR3 is 13 amino acids long. Germline assignment: CDR1 SNHLY and CDR2 FYNNEI. Trimming left V 4 bases short and J 2 bases short, with 7 bases between. CDR3 sequence: CASSVESTDTQYF. The CDR3, as DNA: TGTGCCAGCAGTGTAGAGTCCACAGATACGCAGTATTTT.

The V gene is TRBV2, the J gene TRBJ2-4; D is possibly TRBD2 (6 bases). Per the germline V gene, CDR1 is SNHLY and CDR2 is FYNNEI. The length of the CDR3 is 14 residues. Trimming pared 7 bases from V and 16 bases from J, leaving 26 bases between. CDR3: CASMRASLGGVYYF. CDR3 coding DNA: TGTGCCAGCATGCGCGCATCCCTGGGGGGAGTGTACTACTTC.

The table lists this clone with many counts. V usage is TRBV29-1 and J usage is TRBJ1-1, with TRBD1 matching 7 bases. CDR1 and CDR2 (germline): SQVTM, ANQGSEA. This CDR3 region has 12 residues. The trim removed 6 bases at V and 8 bases at J, leaving 9 bases unmatched. The CDR3 protein is CSVFWGQREAFF. The CDR3 bases are TGCAGCGTCTTTTGGGGACAGCGCGAAGCTTTCTTT.

The chain links TRBV5-4 to TRBJ2-5, with 9 nucleotides matching TRBD1. Germline V gene sequence: CDR1 SGHNT, CDR2 YYREEE (reference sequence). This CDR3 has 15 amino acids. J lost 5 bases, V lost 3 bases, and 8 bases had no gene match. CDR3 sequence (DNA): TGTGCCAGCAGCTGGGGGACAGGGCCGGGGGAGACCCAGTACTTC. This encodes CASSWGTGPGETQYF.

V usage is TRBV6-1 and J usage is TRBJ1-5, with unresolved D. Trimming took 2 bases from V and 8 from J, leaving 10 bases between them. The length of the CDR3 is 13 residues. The germline CDR1 and CDR2 sequences are MNHNS and SASEGT. The CDR3 nucleotides read TGTGCCAGCAGTGAACAGACCATTAAGCCCCAGCATTTT. It encodes CASSEQTIKPQHF.

The chain combines TRBV18 with TRBJ2-7; D remains ambiguous. The CDR3 has 14 residues. Germline CDR1 reads KGHSH; CDR2 reads LQKENI. Between the trimmed V and J ends, which lost 6 bases and 6 bases, there was a span of 18 bases. CDR3 region: CASSHRETFSEQYF. The CDR3 nucleotides are TGTGCCAGCTCCCACCGCGAAACCTTTTCCGAGCAGTACTTC. The full variable domain, completed using reference TRBV18 and TRBJ2-7, is NAGVMQNPRHLVRRRGQEARLRCSPMKGHSHVYWYRQLPEEGLKFMVYLQKENIIDESGMPKERFSAEFPKEGPSILRIQQVVRGDSAAYFCASSHRETFSEQYFGPGTRLTVT.

This clone was seen a few times. The junction differs from germline at one of its ends, possibly a read error. The V gene is TRBV5-3, the J gene TRBJ2-5; 9 bases align to TRBD2. TRBV5-3 is treated as an ORF (open reading frame) with a function not yet certain. CDR3 length equals 15 residues. CDR3 protein: CASSFQAGGAETQYF. The DNA for the CDR3 is TGTGCCAGCAGCTTCCAGGCGGGAGGGGCGGAGACCCAGTACTTC.

The gene calls are TRBV5-1 and TRBJ2-1; D not certain. The CDR3 spans 15 residues. Trimming took off 4 bases at V and 0 bases at J, with 11 bases between the two ends. Germline lookup yields CDR1 SGHRS and CDR2 YFSETQ. The CDR3 is CASSLAVSSYNEQFF. The DNA for the CDR3 is TGCGCCAGCAGCCTCGCTGTGAGCTCCTACAATGAGCAGTTCTTC.

The chain combines TRBV6-4 with TRBJ2-7, with TRBD1 matching over 8 bases. The germline gives CDR1 MRHNA, CDR2 SNTAGT. J lost 2 bases, V lost 7 bases, and 10 bases had no gene match. The CDR3 is 15 residues long. CDR3 nucleotide sequence: TGTGCCAGCAAGACCGACAGGGGCGATACCTACGAGCAGTACTTC. This gives the protein CASKTDRGDTYEQYF.

The V gene is TRBV2, the J gene TRBJ2-1, with D tentatively TRBD1 or TRBD2 (5 bases each). The V end was cut by 4 bases, the J end by 4 bases, with 17 bases between. This CDR3 region has 16 residues. Germline values: CDR1 SNHLY, CDR2 FYNNEI. The CDR3 loop is CASSAVVGVPYNEQFF. The CDR3 region has the DNA TGTGCCAGCAGTGCCGTCGTGGGGGTACCGTACAATGAGCAGTTCTTC.

The V and J genes are TRBV29-1 and TRBJ2-7, with D possibly being TRBD1 or TRBD2 (6 bases each). V lost 7 bases and J 2 bases, leaving 15 bases between the germline ends. The germline V gene has CDR1 SQVTM and CDR2 ANQGSEA. The CDR3 is 13 residues long. The CDR3 here is CSAGEGGTYEQYF. CDR3 DNA: TGCAGCGCCGGAGAGGGGGGCACCTACGAGCAGTACTTC.

The J gene is TRBJ2-7, the V gene TRBV27; D assignment may be TRBD1 or TRBD2 (6 bases each). The CDR3 runs 14 residues. Deletions cut 6 bases from V and 7 bases from J, with 19 bases between. The germline V gene has CDR1 MNHEY and CDR2 SMNVEV (reference sequence). The CDR3 DNA follows: TGTGCCAGCAGGATCGGGACTGAAACAGGGGAGCAGTACTTC. Residues: CASRIGTETGEQYF.

J is TRBJ1-2 and V is TRBV27; TRBD1 agrees at 12 bases. The CDR3 extends over 17 amino acids. Trimming removed 3 bases from V and 8 bases from J; junction bases left unmatched: 13. Germline loops: CDR1 MNHEY, CDR2 SMNVEV (reference sequence). The CDR3 bases are TGTGCCAGCAGTTTGGGAGCCGGGGGACAGGGGGCAGGGGGCTACACCTTC. As protein: CASSLGAGGQGAGGYTF.

Of note for this clone: A far larger clone is off by one base, so a read error is likely. The rearrangement uses TRBV7-9 and TRBJ1-1, with D uncertain. Germline lookup yields CDR1 SEHNR and CDR2 FQNEAQ (reference sequence). The CDR3 has 13 amino acids. CDR3 bases: TGTGTCAGCAGCTCTTCAAGTTCCACTGAAGCTTTCTTT. This codes for CVSSSSSSTEAFF.

CDR3 DNA sequence: TGTGCCATCAGTGAGTCCCCGGGGAGCGGGAGGAACACCGGGGAGCTGTTTTTT. Amino acid sequence: CAISESPGSGRNTGELFF. The chain recombines TRBV10-3 with TRBJ2-2; 8 nucleotides match TRBD2. There are 18 residues in the CDR3. Germline CDR1 ENHRY, CDR2 SYGVKD. The ends lost 0 bases at V and 1 base at J; junction bases unmatched: 7.

Comments on this clone: One base away lies a much larger clone, so this may be a sequencing read error. This chain connects TRBV11-2 to TRBJ2-7, with unresolved D. This CDR3 region has 15 residues. Germline V gene data show CDR1 as SGHAT and CDR2 as FQNNGV. V lost 5 bases and J lost 4, with 18 bases in between. The CDR3, as DNA: TGTGCCAGCAGCGACCCGAAAGGGTACGGTTACGAGCAGTACTTC. It is translated as CASSDPKGYGYEQYF. The full variable domain, rest sourced from reference TRBV11-2 and TRBJ2-7, is EAGVAQSPRYKIIEKRQSVAFWCNPISGHATLYWYQQILGQGPKLLIQFQNNGVVDDSQLPKDRFSAERLKGVDSTLKIQPAKLEDSAVYLCASSDPKGYGYEQYFGPGTRLTVT.

The rearrangement joins TRBV5-1 to TRBJ2-7; 9 bases fit TRBD1. CDR3 length: 15 residues. Germline lookup yields CDR1 SGHRS and CDR2 YFSETQ. With V trimmed by 0 bases and J by 2 bases, 3 bases remained unmatched. The CDR3 DNA sequence: TGCGCCAGCAGCTTGGACAGGGGGCCAGCCTACGAGCAGTACTTC. Translation gives CASSLDRGPAYEQYF. Full variable domain (remainder filled in from reference TRBV5-1 and TRBJ2-7): KAGVTQTPRYLIKTRGQQVTLSCSPISGHRSVSWYQQTPGQGLQFLFEYFSETQRNKGNFPGRFSGRQFSNSRSEMNVSTLELGDSALYLCASSLDRGPAYEQYFGPGTRLTVT.

This chain connects TRBV5-6 to TRBJ2-5; 7 bases match TRBD1. CDR3 length equals 15 residues. J gave up 5 bases and V 4 bases, and 11 bases lay outside the gene matches. The germline V gene encodes CDR1 SGHDT and CDR2 YYEEEE. The CDR3 DNA sequence: TGTGCCAGCAGCCGCACAGGGGTTAGGTTGGAGACCCAGTACTTC. Protein sequence: CASSRTGVRLETQYF. Supplemented by reference TRBV5-6 and TRBJ2-5, the full variable domain reads DAGVTQSPTHLIKTRGQQVTLRCSPKSGHDTVSWYQQALGQGPQFIFQYYEEEERQRGNFPDRFSGHQFPNYSSELNVNALLLGDSALYLCASSRTGVRLETQYFGPGTRLLVL.

V gene TRBV4-1 combines with J gene TRBJ2-5; tentatively, D is TRBD2 (5 bases). The last part of the DNA fits TRBJ2-7 better; the J call may be wrong. CDR1 and CDR2 from the germline V gene are MGHRA and YSYEKL. There are 14 residues in the CDR3. CDR3 DNA: TGCGCCAGCAGCCAAATAGAGGGAGCCTACGAGCAGTACTTC. Translating it yields CASSQIEGAYEQYF.

In its sample, this clone was seen a few times. The J gene is TRBJ1-4, the V gene TRBV6-6; 11 bases align to TRBD1. Germline V gene data show CDR1 as MNHNY and CDR2 as SVGAGI (reference sequence). The V gene end was trimmed by 3 bases and the J gene end by 7 bases; junction bases not matched to a gene: 4. The CDR3 loop spans 15 amino acids. The CDR3 reads CASSYPGQGGEKLFF. DNA for the CDR3: TGTGCCAGCAGTTATCCGGGACAGGGGGGTGAAAAACTGTTTTTT.

This clone was detected many times. CDR3 region: CASSDSDGSTGELFF. CDR3 in DNA: TGTGCCAGCAGTGACTCGGACGGGAGTACCGGGGAGCTGTTTTTT. The V and J genes are TRBV6-4 and TRBJ2-2, with a tentative D call TRBD2 (6 bases). This CDR3 contains 15 residues. V gave up 0 bases and J gave up 5 bases, with 10 bases separating them. Per the germline V gene, CDR1 is MRHNA and CDR2 is SNTAGT.